This TCR beta chain originates from a study of blood T cell repertoires in COVID-19. Across the study: Sites across the United States, Italy and Spain contributed samples from acute and convalescent COVID-19. T cells, B-cell-depleted T cells, or PBMCs provided the cDNA or gDNA that served as material.

Patients at the Seattle site were enrolled during active infection and followed longitudinally. The CDR3 runs 16 residues. Unmatched junction bases numbered 11, after V lost 4 bases and J lost 6 bases. Germline V CDR1 and CDR2: MNHEY, SMNVEV (reference sequence). This clone was found once. How the authors handled the data: Quantification of nucleated cells was approximated via reference gene primer amplification. Here immunoSEQ multiplex PCR was the method, and the copy in TCRdb shows in-frame clones only, minus some. The V and J calls and clone size were taken over from that table, and D and trimming were inferred from the DNA. This table has some 22,000 clones, around 90% appearing once.

This TCR derives from a man in his 70s with COVID-19, enrolled during active disease. The material sequenced was peripheral blood. The chain uses TRBV27 and TRBJ2-7; 11 nucleotides match TRBD1. In DNA form, the CDR3 reads TGTGCCAGCAGTTCTTCCCGGGACAGGGGGTTAGGCGAGCAGTACTTC. This sequence encodes CASSSSRDRGLGEQYF.